This TCR beta chain was captured in a study of control samples from healthy donors and cancer patients. V lost 5 bases, J lost 9 bases, and 17 bases lay in between. Per the germline V gene, CDR1 is SGHDN and CDR2 is FVKESK. CDR3 length: 14 residues. Libraries were prepared by immunoSEQ multiplex PCR; TCRdb keeps only in-frame clonotypes and omits some of them. The sample contains some 79,000 clones, approximately 84% of which appear only once. The rearrangement links TRBV14 to TRBJ2-1, with D possibly TRBD2 on 6 matching bases. The specimen was blood. The source of this sequence is a woman in her 50s in good health. This CDR3 reads CASSVGTPYREQFF. CDR3 DNA sequence: TGTGCCAGCAGCGTAGGGACTCCCTACCGTGAGCAGTTCTTC. The full variable domain, in which reference TRBV14 and TRBJ2-1 provide the parts outside the CDR3, is EAGVTQFPSHSVIEKGQTVTLRCDPISGHDNLYWYRRVMGKEIKFLLHFVKESKQDESGMPNNRFLAERTGGTYSTLKVQPAELEDSGVYFCASSVGTPYREQFFGPGTRLTVL.